Listed here are 26 T cell receptor beta chains from one sample, sequenced in a study of early T cells in non-severe SARS-CoV-2 infection. TCRdb called the 5' RACE reads again in MiXCR, with one record for every CDR3 protein. The table shows roughly 64,000 distinct CDR3 sequences, with over 10% occurring only once. Sample: whole blood. The receptors derive from an adult who was a healthcare worker with PCR-confirmed SARS-CoV-2 infection or an uninfected control (not recorded which).

This clonotype was counted only a few times. The rearrangement links TRBV2 to TRBJ2-3; D perhaps matches TRBD2 (6 bases). Trimming left V 4 bases short and J 4 bases short, with 12 bases between. Germline values: CDR1 SNHLY, CDR2 FYNNEI. This CDR3 spans 14 amino acids. The CDR3 sequence is CASSARGAPDTQYF. In DNA form, the CDR3 reads TGTGCCAGCAGTGCGCGGGGAGCCCCAGATACGCAGTATTTT.

The sample holds a few counts of this clonotype. The chain combines TRBV18 with TRBJ1-3; 7 bases agree with TRBD1. CDR1 KGHSH and CDR2 LQKENI come from the germline V gene. The CDR3 is 15 residues long. Trimming cost V 1 base and J 0 bases; bases outside gene matches: 0. CDR3 nucleotide sequence: TGTGCCAGCTCACCACAGGGGGCCTCTGGAAACACCATATATTTT. Translating it yields CASSPQGASGNTIYF.

This clonotype appeared a single time. A read error is possible here, since a much larger clone lies one base away. V gene TRBV6-6 combines with J gene TRBJ2-7; no definite D call. Trimming took 0 bases from V and 3 from J, leaving 3 bases between them. The CDR3 has 12 residues. Germline V gene sequence: CDR1 MNHNY, CDR2 SVGAGI (reference sequence). The CDR3 sequence is CASSYSYYEQYF. CDR3 in DNA: TGTGCCAGCAGTTACTCCTACTACGAGCAGTACTTC.

This clonotype occurred a few times. The chain carries TRBV6-1 and TRBJ2-1, with 7 bases matching TRBD1. In germline, CDR1 is MNHNS, CDR2 SASEGT. The CDR3 sequence is 14 residues long. V trimming: 1 base; J trimming: 6 bases; junction bases outside the gene matches: 3. The CDR3 loop reads CASSEGDRSNEQFF. The CDR3 nucleotides are TGTGCCAGCAGTGAAGGGGACAGAAGCAATGAGCAGTTCTTC.

This clonotype was recorded a few times. This chain links TRBV6-6 with TRBJ1-5; D possibly corresponds to TRBD1 (6 bases). The CDR3 consists of 16 residues. Germline values: CDR1 MNHNY, CDR2 SVGAGI (reference sequence). V shed 0 bases and J shed 0 bases, with 9 bases lying between them. The CDR3 protein is CASSYSRGDSNQPQHF. CDR3 DNA: TGTGCCAGCAGTTACTCGAGGGGGGATAGCAATCAGCCCCAGCATTTT.

This clonotype showed up many times. The V and J genes are TRBV4-1 and TRBJ2-7; a possible D gene is TRBD2 (5 bases). The V end lost 4 bases, the J end lost 3 bases, and 13 bases lay between the germline ends. Per germline, CDR1 MGHRA and CDR2 YSYEKL. This CDR3 spans 14 amino acids. The CDR3 DNA sequence: TGCGCCAGCAGCCGCGGAATTGGAGGCTACGAGCAGTACTTC. Amino acid sequence: CASSRGIGGYEQYF.

This clonotype was observed a handful of times. This sequence joins TRBV4-3 and TRBJ2-7, with 9 bases lining up with TRBD2. V shed 1 base and J 4 bases; nucleotides not matched to a gene: 5. The CDR3 extends over 15 amino acids. Germline CDR1 LGHNA, CDR2 YSLEER. CDR3 nucleotide sequence: TGCGCCAGCAGCCAAGGGCTAGCGGGGAGGTACGAGCAGTACTTC. Protein sequence: CASSQGLAGRYEQYF.

This clonotype was seen more than once but under ten times. CDR3 sequence (DNA): TGTGCCAGCAGCTCGAGGACAGGGAGCTCCTACGAGCAGTACTTC. Translated: CASSSRTGSSYEQYF. The V call is TRBV7-2, the J call TRBJ2-7, with 8 nucleotides matching TRBD1. CDR3 length equals 15 residues. Germline CDR1 is SGHTA and CDR2 is FQGNSA. The V segment lost 4 bases and the J segment 0 bases; nucleotides outside the gene matches: 5.

The chain links TRBV9 to TRBJ2-2; tentatively, D is TRBD2 (5 bases). V was cut by 3 bases and J by 1 base, with 7 bases left in between. CDR1 and CDR2 (germline): SGDLS, YYNGEE. CDR3 length: 14 amino acids. CDR3: CASSGRENTGELFF. The CDR3, as DNA: TGTGCCAGCAGCGGACGGGAGAACACCGGGGAGCTGTTTTTT.

J is TRBJ2-2 and V is TRBV10-3; D might be TRBD1 (6 bases). Between the trimmed V and J ends, which lost 5 bases and 5 bases, there was a span of 18 bases. The CDR3 runs to 16 residues. Germline V CDR1 and CDR2: ENHRY, SYGVKD. CDR3: CAISFHTSQGTGELFF. In DNA, the CDR3 is TGTGCCATCAGTTTCCACACCTCCCAGGGGACCGGGGAGCTGTTTTTT.

This sequence joins TRBV9 and TRBJ2-3, with D unresolved. V was shortened by 3 bases and J by 3 bases, with 17 bases between the two germline ends. Germline lookup yields CDR1 SGDLS and CDR2 YYNGEE. This CDR3 is built from 16 residues. CDR3 sequence (DNA): TGTGCCAGCAGCGCCAGACCGCACACGGCGACAGATACGCAGTATTTT. Translation gives CASSARPHTATDTQYF.

This clonotype was picked up a small number of times. The genes are TRBV5-6 and TRBJ1-4; 8 bases are a match to TRBD1. Germline V lookup: CDR1 SGHDT, CDR2 YYEEEE. This CDR3 comprises 17 residues. With V trimmed by 2 bases and J by 14 bases, 20 bases remained unmatched. CDR3 residues: CASSFMTGDAKDSLLFF. CDR3 bases: TGTGCCAGCAGCTTTATGACAGGGGACGCTAAGGATAGTTTGCTGTTTTTT.

This clonotype was counted between two and nine times. The chain recombines TRBV9 with TRBJ2-3; no clear D. The CDR3 runs to 13 residues. V was cut by 0 bases and J by 4 bases, with 6 bases left in between. CDR1 and CDR2 from the germline V gene are SGDLS and YYNGEE. In nucleotides, the CDR3 is TGTGCCAGCAGCGTAGGTGCTGCAGATACGCAGTATTTT. Protein product: CASSVGAADTQYF.

This clonotype was recorded at least ten times. The chain joins TRBV11-2 to TRBJ2-1; 11 nucleotides match TRBD1. From germline, CDR1 is SGHAT and CDR2 FQNNGV. The V segment lost 10 bases and the J segment 2 bases; nucleotides outside the gene matches: 4. CDR3 length: 14 residues. The CDR3 nucleotides read TGTGCCACCGTGGGACAGGGGGCCTACAATGAGCAGTTCTTC. As protein: CATVGQGAYNEQFF.

This clonotype was counted only a few times. The CDR3 reads CASSYGLAYEQYF. CDR3 DNA sequence: TGTGCCAGCAGCTACGGACTAGCGTACGAGCAGTACTTC. This sequence joins TRBV3-1 and TRBJ2-7; 9 nucleotides match TRBD2. The V gene end was trimmed by 5 bases and the J gene end by 4 bases; junction bases not matched to a gene: 3. CDR1 LGHDT and CDR2 YNNKEL come from the germline V gene (reference sequence). The CDR3 extends over 13 amino acids.

The chain joins TRBV7-6 to TRBJ2-3; D possibly corresponds to TRBD1 (5 bases). V lost 4 bases to trimming and J lost 2 bases, with 10 bases between them. Germline lookup yields CDR1 SGHVS and CDR2 FNYEAQ. The CDR3 is made up of 14 amino acids. CDR3 bases: TGTGCCAGCAGCTCAAGACAGATCACAGATACGCAGTATTTT. Its translation is CASSSRQITDTQYF.

This chain joins TRBV3-1 and TRBJ2-1; TRBD2 aligns across 12 bases. This CDR3 region has 16 residues. The V gene end was trimmed by 4 bases and the J gene end by 7 bases; junction bases not matched to a gene: 8. Per germline, CDR1 LGHDT and CDR2 YNNKEL (reference sequence). In DNA form, the CDR3 reads TGTGCCAGCAGCCTCCTCCTAGCGGGGGGGCAGAATGAGCAGTTCTTC. This sequence encodes CASSLLLAGGQNEQFF.

V usage is TRBV4-2 and J usage is TRBJ1-1; TRBD1 matches 10 bases. The CDR3 extends over 14 amino acids. Germline values: CDR1 LGHNA, CDR2 YNFKEQ. The V gene end was trimmed by 3 bases and the J gene end by 5 bases; junction bases not matched to a gene: 3. The CDR3 DNA reads as TGTGCCAGCAGCCAGGCGGGACAGGGGACTGAAGCTTTCTTT. Its translation: CASSQAGQGTEAFF.

This clonotype came up many times. The chain uses TRBV29-1 and TRBJ1-2; D might be TRBD1 (5 bases). CDR1 is SQVTM, CDR2 ANQGSEA, per germline. The CDR3 extends over 10 amino acids. Trimming shortened V by 8 bases and J by 6 bases, and 10 bases separated the two germline ends. The CDR3 loop is CSTGTNGYTF. CDR3 nucleotides: TGCAGCACCGGGACGAATGGCTACACCTTC. Drawing the rest from reference TRBV29-1 and TRBJ1-2, the complete variable domain is SAVISQKPSRDICQRGTSLTIQCQVDSQVTMMFWYRQQPGQSLTLIATANQGSEATYESGFVIDKFPISRPNLTFSTLTVSNMSPEDSSIYLCSTGTNGYTFGSGTRLTVV.

V and J are TRBV19 and TRBJ2-4; 9 bases map to TRBD1. Germline lookup yields CDR1 LNHDA and CDR2 SQIVND (reference sequence). CDR3 length: 13 residues. Losses at the gene ends were 7 bases for V and 10 bases for J; bases not matched to a gene: 8. CDR3 sequence: CASKLDRGLIQYF. The DNA for the CDR3 is TGTGCCAGTAAACTGGACAGGGGTTTGATTCAGTACTTC.

This clonotype came up a few times. This sequence joins TRBV5-6 and TRBJ2-7; the D gene is possibly TRBD1 (6 bases). The CDR3 is 13 residues long. V lost 4 bases and J 4 bases, leaving 12 bases between the germline ends. Germline assignment: CDR1 SGHDT and CDR2 YYEEEE. The CDR3 sequence is CASSPRTEYEQYF. The CDR3 DNA follows: TGTGCCAGCAGCCCCCGGACAGAGTACGAGCAGTACTTC.

This clonotype showed up many times. The chain has TRBV12-3 or TRBV12-4 and TRBJ2-1; the D is unclear. This CDR3 region has 14 residues. V gave up 5 bases and J gave up 7 bases, with 15 bases separating them. CDR3 residues: CASSTGRFWNEQFF. The CDR3 nucleotides are TGTGCCAGCAGTACCGGACGGTTTTGGAATGAGCAGTTCTTC.

Ten or more counts support this clonotype. V gene TRBV2 combines with J gene TRBJ2-7, with D perhaps being TRBD1 or TRBD2 (6 bases each). Germline V gene lookup returns CDR1 SNHLY and CDR2 FYNNEI. This CDR3 is 15 amino acids long. Trimming stripped 6 bases from V and 2 bases from J, with 17 bases between. CDR3 protein: CASRPPGAPPYEQYF. The CDR3 DNA reads as TGTGCCAGCAGACCCCCGGGGGCCCCTCCCTACGAGCAGTACTTC.

This chain joins TRBV19 and TRBJ1-4, with unresolved D. Germline V gene sequence: CDR1 LNHDA, CDR2 SQIVND (reference sequence). Trimming stripped 5 bases from V and 3 bases from J, with 10 bases between. The CDR3 runs to 14 residues. The CDR3, as DNA: TGTGCCAGTAGTCCCCAGACGTCTAATGAAAAACTGTTTTTT. It translates to CASSPQTSNEKLFF.

This clonotype was observed many times. This chain connects TRBV5-5 to TRBJ2-5; D possibly corresponds to TRBD2 (5 bases). There are 15 residues in the CDR3. Deletions cut 1 base from V and 4 bases from J, with 14 bases between. CDR1 is SGHKS and CDR2 is YYEKEE in the germline V gene (reference sequence). The CDR3 here is CASSLRPSMGETQYF. The CDR3 DNA reads TGTGCCAGCAGCTTGCGTCCTAGCATGGGAGAGACCCAGTACTTC.

This clonotype was picked up a small number of times. The junction differs from germline at one of its ends, possibly a read error. The rearrangement links TRBV7-9 to TRBJ2-5; 9 nucleotides agree with TRBD2. This CDR3 region has 14 residues. CDR1 is SEHNR and CDR2 is FQNEAQ in the germline V gene (reference sequence). Here the CDR3 reads CASSLAGYQETQYF. CDR3 nucleotides: TGTGCCAGCAGCCTAGCGGGGTACCAAGAGACCCAGTACTTC.